Listed here are 5 T cell receptor beta chains from one sample, sequenced in a study of OX40 agonist ivuxolimab in advanced cancers. TCRdb's copy holds only in-frame clones and misses some; the assay was immunoSEQ multiplex PCR. Found here are about 70,000 clones, approximately 78% of them singletons; the top ten hold around 5%. This sample comprised CD4+ or CD8+ T cells sorted from blood, obtained in a trial of the OX40 agonist ivuxolimab. All receptors come from an adult with an advanced solid tumor such as melanoma, head and neck, liver or kidney cancer.

The CDR3 sequence is CASATGSETQYF. CDR3 DNA sequence: TGTGCCAGCGCTACAGGGTCAGAGACCCAGTACTTC. This sequence joins TRBV7-9 and TRBJ2-5, with TRBD1 as a possible D gene (6 bases). The CDR3 has 12 residues. Germline CDR1 is SEHNR and CDR2 is FQNEAQ (reference sequence). Trimming removed 8 bases from V and 4 bases from J, with 11 bases in between.

The rearrangement links TRBV9 to TRBJ2-3, with 10 bases lining up with TRBD2. The CDR3 has 16 residues. V lost 2 bases, J lost 1 base, and 4 bases stayed unmatched. Germline values: CDR1 SGDLS, CDR2 YYNGEE. The CDR3 region has the DNA TGTGCCAGCAGCGTCCGGACTAGCGGCGGCACAGATACGCAGTATTTT. Protein: CASSVRTSGGTDTQYF.

The genes are TRBV20-1 and TRBJ2-1, with D maybe TRBD2 (5 bases). Germline values: CDR1 DFQATT, CDR2 SNEGSKA (reference sequence). V was pared by 6 bases and J by 8 bases, with 11 bases between. The CDR3 covers 11 residues. CDR3 sequence reads: CSAPARDEQFF. CDR3 sequence (DNA): TGCAGTGCCCCCGCGCGGGATGAGCAGTTCTTC.

This sequence joins TRBV6-1 and TRBJ1-5; 7 positions agree with TRBD1. The junction had 10 bases not matched to a gene; V was cut back by 5 bases and J by 6 bases. Germline V CDR1 and CDR2: MNHNS, SASEGT. The CDR3 is made up of 15 amino acids. The CDR3 region has the DNA TGTGCCAGCAGTTTTCCCGGAGCAGGGGGTCAGCCCCAGCATTTT. Translating gives CASSFPGAGGQPQHF.

The chain couples TRBV10-1 to TRBJ2-3, with D possibly being TRBD1 (5 bases). The CDR3 is 13 amino acids. The V and J ends lost 5 bases and 5 bases respectively, with 11 bases between them. The V gene's germline CDR1 is WNHNN and CDR2 SYGVQD (reference sequence). CDR3 residues: CASSLSQGDTQYF. CDR3 DNA sequence: TGCGCCAGCAGTTTATCCCAGGGAGATACGCAGTATTTT.